Sequencing of this T cell receptor (beta chain) was carried out in a study of cytomegalovirus exposure and HLA in healthy donors. Study details: Among the approximately 400 genotyped donors, around 85% were placed in the Caucasian-associated ancestry cluster. Study findings and constraints: A missense variant in DCLRE1C was later tied to TCR beta V- and J-gene trimming. It was assumed in the presence/absence analyses that sequencing depth was roughly uniform across donors.

The PCR contained 60 Vbeta and 13 Jbeta primers. Method: immunoSEQ multiplex PCR; TCRdb's copy keeps in-frame clones and lacks some. The sample lists roughly 120,000 clones; roughly three quarters were seen once. With respect to this clone: Antigen unknown.

This CDR3 contains 12 residues. Germline CDR1 is MNHEY and CDR2 is SVGAGI. Trimming cost V 6 bases and J 8 bases; bases outside gene matches: 4. The sequence was obtained from a middle-aged man in good health and CMV-seropositive. The chain employs TRBV6-5 and TRBJ1-1, with 9 bases lining up with TRBD1. The source material was PBMCs. The CDR3, as DNA: TGTGCCAGCAGCCCCGGGACAGGGGAAGCTTTCTTT. Translation gives CASSPGTGEAFF.